This entry lists 13 T cell receptor beta chains sequenced from one sample in a study of blood T cell repertoires in COVID-19. Libraries were prepared by immunoSEQ multiplex PCR; TCRdb keeps only in-frame clonotypes and omits some of them. The table includes roughly 250,000 clones, 88% detected once. The specimen was PBMCs or T cells enriched from blood (not recorded which). The receptors originated from a woman aged 35 to 49 with acute COVID-19.

The chain employs TRBV30 and TRBJ1-6; D call uncertain. Trimming stripped 1 base from V and 7 bases from J, with 5 bases between. This CDR3 is built from 12 residues. CDR1 is GTSNPN, CDR2 SVGIG, per germline (reference sequence). CDR3 loop: CAWSDGNSPLHF. The CDR3 DNA sequence: TGTGCCTGGAGTGACGGGAATTCACCCCTCCACTTT.

V and J are TRBV28 and TRBJ1-6; no firm D call. The V end lost 1 base, the J end lost 9 bases, and 4 bases lay between the germline ends. The CDR3 totals 12 residues. The germline V gene encodes CDR1 MDHEN and CDR2 SYDVKM. The CDR3: CASSLSGSPLHF. The CDR3 nucleotides read TGTGCCAGCAGTTTATCGGGTTCACCCCTCCACTTT. Variable domain in full (rest from reference TRBV28 and TRBJ1-6): DVKVTQSSRYLVKRTGEKVFLECVQDMDHENMFWYRQDPGLGLRLIYFSYDVKMKEKGDIPEGYSVSREKKERFSLILESASTNQTSMYLCASSLSGSPLHFGNGTRLTVT.

This rearrangement joins TRBV28 to TRBJ2-7; TRBD1 matches at 10 bases. The germline gives CDR1 MDHEN, CDR2 SYDVKM. With V trimmed by 6 bases and J by 3 bases, 11 bases remained unmatched. The CDR3 is 16 residues long. The CDR3 loop is CASRPGQGNHYYEQYF. The DNA of the CDR3 is TGTGCCAGCAGACCGGGACAGGGGAACCACTACTACGAGCAGTACTTC.

This chain uses TRBV6-1 with TRBJ2-7, with D maybe TRBD2 (5 bases). Germline V gene sequence: CDR1 MNHNS, CDR2 SASEGT. Trimming took off 2 bases at V and 9 bases at J, with 11 bases between the two ends. The CDR3 contains 12 residues. The CDR3 loop is CASSEILGAQYF. CDR3 DNA: TGTGCCAGCAGTGAAATTTTGGGAGCGCAGTACTTC.

This clone is a singleton in its sample. This chain connects TRBV4-1 to TRBJ2-3; possible D gene TRBD1, 5 bases. The germline gives CDR1 MGHRA, CDR2 YSYEKL. The CDR3 is 15 amino acids. The V end was cut by 2 bases, the J end by 2 bases, with 11 bases between. The CDR3, as DNA: TGCGCCAGCAGCCAATACAGGAGCAACACAGATACGCAGTATTTT. Its protein is CASSQYRSNTDTQYF.

The chain couples TRBV10-3 to TRBJ1-5, with a weak D call TRBD1 (6 bases). The CDR3 loop spans 15 amino acids. CDR1 and CDR2 (germline): ENHRY, SYGVKD. V gave up 0 bases and J gave up 7 bases, with 13 bases separating them. CDR3 DNA: TGTGCCATCAGTGAGTCGGGGGGGCCTGGGCAGCCCCAGCATTTT. It encodes CAISESGGPGQPQHF.

V is TRBV7-2 and J is TRBJ1-1, with TRBD1 as a possible D gene (6 bases). Germline V gene sequence: CDR1 SGHTA, CDR2 FQGNSA. V gave up 3 bases and J gave up 0 bases, with 14 bases separating them. CDR3 length: 16 residues. The CDR3 region has the DNA TGTGCCAGCAGCTTCGGACAGAGAGGAATGAACACTGAAGCTTTCTTT. It is translated as CASSFGQRGMNTEAFF.

This clone was counted a few times. The V gene is TRBV28, the J gene TRBJ2-7, with D tentatively TRBD1 (6 bases). Trimming stripped 6 bases from V and 0 bases from J, with 12 bases between. The germline gives CDR1 MDHEN, CDR2 SYDVKM. The CDR3 extends over 14 amino acids. CDR3: CASSLDRFSYEQYF. CDR3 in DNA: TGTGCCAGCAGCTTGGACAGATTCTCCTACGAGCAGTACTTC.

Comments on this clone: At the DNA level, this CDR3 is encoded by other sequences in the same sample as well. The V call is TRBV3-1 (or the pseudogene TRBV3-2), the J call TRBJ2-1, with TRBD2 matching 14 bases. The CDR3 runs to 15 residues. Germline V gives CDR1 LGHDT, CDR2 YNNKEL (reference sequence). With 6 bases clipped from V and 10 bases from J, the junction kept 8 bases outside the gene matches. The CDR3 sequence: CASSIAGLAGAEQFF. CDR3 coding DNA: TGTGCCAGCAGTATAGCGGGACTAGCGGGAGCGGAGCAGTTCTTC.

The V call is TRBV7-9, the J call TRBJ1-5; TRBD1 matches at 7 bases. This CDR3 has 14 residues. V shed 4 bases, J shed 6 bases, and the junction held 6 bases outside the gene matches. From germline, CDR1 is SEHNR and CDR2 FQNEAQ (reference sequence). The CDR3 sequence: CASSSTGEAQPQHF. DNA for the CDR3: TGTGCCAGCAGCTCAACAGGGGAAGCTCAGCCCCAGCATTTT.

V and J are TRBV3-1 (or the pseudogene TRBV3-2) and TRBJ1-3; 10 nucleotides line up with TRBD1. CDR1 and CDR2 (germline): LGHDT, YNNKEL (reference sequence). J was trimmed by 2 bases and V by 5 bases; bases with no gene match: 3. The CDR3 consists of 15 residues. The CDR3 loop reads CASSDDRGPGNTIYF. Written as DNA, the CDR3 is TGTGCCAGCAGCGACGACAGGGGGCCTGGAAACACCATATATTTT.

The chain employs TRBV5-1 and TRBJ2-1; the D gene is possibly TRBD1 (5 bases). CDR1 SGHRS and CDR2 YFSETQ come from the germline V gene. The V end was cut by 4 bases, the J end by 2 bases, with 16 bases between. The CDR3 has 16 amino acids. For the CDR3, the DNA is TGCGCCAGCAGCCTGTCCTCAGGGTCGGCCTACAATGAGCAGTTCTTC. Protein sequence: CASSLSSGSAYNEQFF.

The count of this clone is one. The rearrangement joins TRBV28 to TRBJ1-2, with no clear D. Trimming stripped 7 bases from V and 5 bases from J, with 14 bases between. This CDR3 has 13 residues. Germline loops: CDR1 MDHEN, CDR2 SYDVKM. CDR3 nucleotide sequence: TGTGCCAGCACTTCTAGCGGCGGGTATGGCTACACCTTC. It is translated as CASTSSGGYGYTF.